Following are 7 T cell receptor beta chains from one sample sequenced in a study of shared clonotypes between healthy human individuals. Clones were sequenced by immunoSEQ multiplex PCR, and TCRdb holds only the in-frame ones, with some missing. This sample has roughly 500,000 clones, with 65% to 85% found just once. The sequencing input was PBMCs. Source of these receptors: a woman aged 40 to 49 in good health. Some clones in this sample may be carry-over from other donors' samples.

Remarks on this clone: A far bigger clonotype differs at one base, so this is likely a read error. Other DNA sequences in this sample translate to the same CDR3. The chain has TRBV30 and TRBJ1-2; D unresolved. CDR1 and CDR2 from the germline V gene are GTSNPN and SVGIG (reference sequence). CDR3 length: 11 amino acids. As DNA, the CDR3 is TGTGCCTGGAGTTCTCCCGCGGACTACACCTTT. This encodes CAWSSPADYTF.

As concerns this clone: Given a far larger clone just one base away, this is likely a sequencing read error. Other nucleotide sequences from this sample produce the same CDR3. The gene calls are TRBV6-4 and TRBJ2-3; 7 bases map to TRBD1. The CDR3 contains 13 residues. Germline CDR1 MRHNA, CDR2 SNTAGT. The CDR3 is CASSDRATDTQYF. DNA for the CDR3: TGCGCCAGCAGTGACAGGGCCACAGATACGCAGTATTTT.

This clone was picked up one time. The chain has TRBV23-1 and TRBJ1-1; 11 nucleotides match TRBD1. TRBV23-1 is an open reading frame whose function is uncertain. V gave up 2 bases and J gave up 5 bases; unmatched junction bases: 13. The CDR3 is 18 residues long. The chain's CDR3 is CASSQPGRDGQGATEAFF. Written as DNA, the CDR3 is TGCGCCAGCAGTCAACCCGGTCGGGACGGACAGGGGGCTACTGAAGCTTTCTTT.

The chain recombines TRBV11-2 with TRBJ1-3, with unresolved D. Trimming removed 1 base at V and 0 bases at J, with 13 bases between. The CDR3 sequence is 17 residues long. Looked up from germline, CDR1 is SGHAT and CDR2 is FQNNGV. DNA for the CDR3: TGTGCCAGCAGCTTAGTCCCTACCCTGTTCTCTGGAAACACCATATATTTT. As protein: CASSLVPTLFSGNTIYF.

The gene calls are TRBV4-2 and TRBJ2-7; no definite D call. CDR1 is LGHNA, CDR2 YNFKEQ, per germline. The CDR3 extends over 16 amino acids. V was clipped by 0 bases and J by 0 bases, with 12 bases between them. The CDR3, as DNA: TGTGCCAGCAGCCAAGAAGTCCCTCGCAACTCCTACGAGCAGTACTTC. Its protein product is CASSQEVPRNSYEQYF.

Of note for this clone: Its ends do not fully match the called genes, so a read error is possible. The chain carries TRBV28 and TRBJ1-1, with a possible D match to TRBD1 (6 bases). CDR3 length equals 11 residues. Germline loops: CDR1 MDHEN, CDR2 SYDVKM. CDR3 residues: CASSAETGPTF. The CDR3, as DNA: TGTGCCAGCAGTGCGGAGACAGGTCCTACTTTT.

This chain uses TRBV18 with TRBJ2-1; tentatively, D is TRBD1 or TRBD2 (5 bases each). Germline lookup yields CDR1 KGHSH and CDR2 LQKENI. The CDR3 loop spans 14 amino acids. The V and J ends lost 0 bases and 9 bases respectively, with 12 bases between them. The chain's CDR3 is CASSPPVGVSEQFF. The CDR3 bases are TGTGCCAGCTCACCACCGGTGGGGGTGAGTGAGCAGTTCTTC. The entire variable domain, with the rest obtained from reference TRBV18 and TRBJ2-1, is as follows: NAGVMQNPRHLVRRRGQEARLRCSPMKGHSHVYWYRQLPEEGLKFMVYLQKENIIDESGMPKERFSAEFPKEGPSILRIQQVVRGDSAAYFCASSPPVGVSEQFFGPGTRLTVL.